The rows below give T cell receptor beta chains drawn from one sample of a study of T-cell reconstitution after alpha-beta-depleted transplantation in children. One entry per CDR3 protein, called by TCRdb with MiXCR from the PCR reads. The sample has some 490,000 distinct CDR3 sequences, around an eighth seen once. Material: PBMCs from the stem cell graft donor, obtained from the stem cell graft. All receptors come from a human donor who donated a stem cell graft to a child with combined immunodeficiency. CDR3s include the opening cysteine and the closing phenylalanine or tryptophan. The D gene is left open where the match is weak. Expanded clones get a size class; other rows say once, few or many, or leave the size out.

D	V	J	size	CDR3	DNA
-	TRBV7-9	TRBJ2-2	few	CASTSAHHTGELFF	TGTGCCAGCACTTCGGCCCATCACACCGGGGAGCTGTTTTTT
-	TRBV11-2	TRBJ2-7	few	CASSPPGREQYF	TGTGCCAGCAGCCCACCGGGTCGCGAGCAGTACTTC
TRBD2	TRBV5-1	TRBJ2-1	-	CASSLGVTSGSYNEQFF	TGCGCCAGCAGCTTGGGGGTCACTAGCGGGTCCTACAATGAGCAGTTCTTC
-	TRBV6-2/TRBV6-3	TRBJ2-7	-	CASTSLAPYEQYF	TGTGCCAGCACCTCTTTAGCCCCATACGAGCAGTACTTC
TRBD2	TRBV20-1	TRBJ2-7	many	CSARDGYAGGREQYF	TGCAGTGCTAGAGATGGGTATGCGGGAGGGCGAGAGCAGTACTTC
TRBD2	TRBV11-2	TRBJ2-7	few	CASSHTVAGEYEQYF	TGTGCCAGCAGCCACACGGTAGCGGGGGAATACGAGCAGTACTTC
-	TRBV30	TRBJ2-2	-	CAWGGSGTFTGELFF	TGTGCCTGGGGGGGATCGGGGACTTTCACCGGGGAGCTGTTTTTT
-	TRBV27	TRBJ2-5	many	CASSSWGETQYF	TGTGCCAGCAGTTCATGGGGGGAGACCCAGTACTTC
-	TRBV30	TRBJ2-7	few	CAWSLSYEQYF	TGTGCCTGGAGTTTATCCTACGAGCAGTACTTC
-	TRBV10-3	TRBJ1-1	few	CAIRDSTPGQGGTEAFF	TGTGCCATCAGGGACTCAACCCCAGGGCAGGGTGGGACTGAAGCTTTCTTT
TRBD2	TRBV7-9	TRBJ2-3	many	CASSPSGSETDTQYF	TGTGCCAGCAGCCCTAGCGGGAGTGAGACAGATACGCAGTATTTT
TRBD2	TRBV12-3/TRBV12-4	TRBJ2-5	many	CASTLRASGGLTQYF	TGTGCCAGCACCCTCCGGGCTAGCGGGGGTTTGACCCAGTACTTC
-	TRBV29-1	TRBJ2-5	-	CSVVSLSGETQYF	TGCAGCGTTGTGAGCCTCTCGGGGGAGACCCAGTACTTC
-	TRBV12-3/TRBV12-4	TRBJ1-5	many	CASSFEGGPQHF	TGTGCCAGCAGTTTCGAGGGCGGGCCCCAGCATTTT
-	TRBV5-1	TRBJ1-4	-	CASSFGGAQSEKLFF	TGCGCCAGCAGCTTCGGCGGGGCCCAGAGCGAAAAACTGTTTTTT
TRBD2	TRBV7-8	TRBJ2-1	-	CASSRAGGGNEQFF	TGTGCCAGCAGCAGAGCGGGAGGAGGCAATGAGCAGTTCTTC
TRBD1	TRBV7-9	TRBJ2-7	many	CASSSRQGSEQYF	TGTGCCAGCAGCTCCCGACAGGGGTCCGAGCAGTACTTC
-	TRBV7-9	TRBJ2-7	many	CASSYPQGLVGEQYF	TGTGCCAGCAGCTACCCCCAGGGTTTGGTGGGCGAGCAGTACTTC
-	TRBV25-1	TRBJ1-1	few	CASSELGVGTEAFF	TGTGCCAGCAGTGAGTTGGGGGTGGGCACTGAAGCTTTCTTT
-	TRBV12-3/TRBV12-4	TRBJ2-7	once	CASSRDGDLSEQYF	TGTGCCAGCAGTCGGGACGGAGACCTCTCCGAGCAGTACTTC
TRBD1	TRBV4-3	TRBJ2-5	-	CASSQDREWTGQETQYF	TGCGCCAGCAGCCAAGATCGAGAATGGACAGGGCAAGAGACCCAGTACTTC
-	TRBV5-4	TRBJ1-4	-	CASSFQVQRNEKLFF	TGTGCCAGCAGCTTTCAAGTCCAAAGAAACGAAAAACTGTTTTTT
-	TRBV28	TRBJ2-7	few	CASSIPTFDEQYF	TGTGCCAGCAGTATCCCGACATTCGACGAGCAGTACTTC
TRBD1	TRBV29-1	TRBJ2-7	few	CSVRQGNKQYF	TGCAGCGTGCGACAGGGGAACAAGCAGTACTTC
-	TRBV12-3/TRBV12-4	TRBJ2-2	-	CASSFMVTGELFF	TGTGCCAGCAGTTTCATGGTCACCGGGGAGCTGTTTTTT
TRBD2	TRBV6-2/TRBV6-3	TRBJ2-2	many	CASSQGLAGVSGELFF	TGTGCCAGCAGTCAAGGACTAGCGGGAGTATCCGGGGAGCTGTTTTTT
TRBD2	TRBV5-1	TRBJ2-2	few	CATQRGNTGELFF	TGCGCCACCCAGCGGGGGAACACCGGGGAGCTGTTTTTT
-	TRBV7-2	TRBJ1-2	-	CASSSGHRRSGYTF	TGTGCCAGCAGCTCAGGACACCGGCGCAGTGGCTACACCTTC
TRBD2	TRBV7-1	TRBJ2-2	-	CASSPPSRGATTGELFF	TGTGCCAGCAGCCCCCCTTCGCGGGGGGCCACAACCGGGGAGCTGTTTTTT
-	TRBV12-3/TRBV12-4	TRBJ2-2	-	CASSLIRGYTGELFF	TGTGCCAGCAGTTTAATCCGGGGCTACACCGGGGAGCTGTTTTTT
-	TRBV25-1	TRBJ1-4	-	CASSEYREGEKLFF	TGTGCCAGCAGTGAATACAGGGAAGGTGAAAAACTGTTTTTT
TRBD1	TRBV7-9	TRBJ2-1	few	CASSRTGTGYNEQFF	TGTGCCAGCAGCCGGACCGGGACAGGATACAATGAGCAGTTCTTC
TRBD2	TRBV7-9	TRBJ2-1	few	CASSRRGASYNEQFF	TGTGCCAGCAGCAGGCGGGGGGCCTCCTACAATGAGCAGTTCTTC
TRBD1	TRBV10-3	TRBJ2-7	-	CAISETLTGAIYEQYF	TGTGCCATCAGTGAGACATTAACAGGGGCGATCTACGAGCAGTACTTC
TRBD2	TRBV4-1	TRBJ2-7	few	CASSRTNKRGLTILYEQYF	TGCGCCAGCAGCCGAACCAACAAGCGGGGACTAACGATCCTCTACGAGCAGTACTTC
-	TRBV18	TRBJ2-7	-	CASSPFGQRSSYEQYF	TGTGCCAGCTCACCATTTGGACAGAGAAGCTCCTACGAGCAGTACTTC
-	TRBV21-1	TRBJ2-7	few	CASSKGGRGYEQYF	TGTGCCAGCAGCAAAGGGGGCAGGGGTTACGAGCAGTACTTC
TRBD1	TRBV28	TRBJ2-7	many	CASTETGTGSYEQYF	TGTGCCAGCACCGAAACCGGGACAGGGAGCTACGAGCAGTACTTC
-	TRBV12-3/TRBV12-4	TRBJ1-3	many	CASTGGGTIYF	TGTGCCAGCACCGGGGGCGGCACCATATATTTT
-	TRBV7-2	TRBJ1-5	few	CASSPWAVLNSNQPQHF	TGTGCCAGCAGCCCCTGGGCTGTACTTAATAGCAATCAGCCCCAGCATTTT
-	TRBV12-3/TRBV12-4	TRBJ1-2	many	CASSQGRLYGYTF	TGTGCCAGCAGCCAGGGACGGCTCTATGGCTACACCTTC
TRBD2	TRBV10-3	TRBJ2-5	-	CAISEAGTSGQTGPGETQYF	TGTGCCATCAGTGAAGCCGGGACTAGCGGCCAGACTGGACCCGGGGAGACCCAGTACTTC
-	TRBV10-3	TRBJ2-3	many	CAISEAVEDTQYF	TGTGCCATCAGTGAGGCCGTAGAAGATACGCAGTATTTT
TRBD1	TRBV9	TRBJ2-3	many	CASSPRGGFSTDTQYF	TGTGCCAGCAGCCCTAGAGGGGGCTTTAGCACAGATACGCAGTATTTT
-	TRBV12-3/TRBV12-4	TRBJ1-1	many	CASSQITFNTEAFF	TGTGCCAGCAGTCAAATTACTTTTAACACTGAAGCTTTCTTT
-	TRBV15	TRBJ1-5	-	CATRWGKGLAQPQHF	TGTGCCACCAGGTGGGGTAAGGGTTTAGCCCAGCCCCAGCATTTT